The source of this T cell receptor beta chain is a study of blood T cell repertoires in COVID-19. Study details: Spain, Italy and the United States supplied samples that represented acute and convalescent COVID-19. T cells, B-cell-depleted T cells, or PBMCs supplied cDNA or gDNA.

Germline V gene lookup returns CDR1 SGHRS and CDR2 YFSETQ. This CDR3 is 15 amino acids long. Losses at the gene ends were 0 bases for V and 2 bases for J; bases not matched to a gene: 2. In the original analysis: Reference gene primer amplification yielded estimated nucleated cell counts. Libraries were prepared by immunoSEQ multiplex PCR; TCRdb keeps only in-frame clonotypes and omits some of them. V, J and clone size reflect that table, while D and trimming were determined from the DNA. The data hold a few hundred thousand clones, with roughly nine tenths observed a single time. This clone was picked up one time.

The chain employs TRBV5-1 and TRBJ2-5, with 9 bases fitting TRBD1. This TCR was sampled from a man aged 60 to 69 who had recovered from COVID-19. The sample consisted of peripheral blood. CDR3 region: CASSLGDRDQETQYF. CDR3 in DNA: TGCGCCAGCAGCTTGGGGGACAGGGATCAAGAGACCCAGTACTTC.